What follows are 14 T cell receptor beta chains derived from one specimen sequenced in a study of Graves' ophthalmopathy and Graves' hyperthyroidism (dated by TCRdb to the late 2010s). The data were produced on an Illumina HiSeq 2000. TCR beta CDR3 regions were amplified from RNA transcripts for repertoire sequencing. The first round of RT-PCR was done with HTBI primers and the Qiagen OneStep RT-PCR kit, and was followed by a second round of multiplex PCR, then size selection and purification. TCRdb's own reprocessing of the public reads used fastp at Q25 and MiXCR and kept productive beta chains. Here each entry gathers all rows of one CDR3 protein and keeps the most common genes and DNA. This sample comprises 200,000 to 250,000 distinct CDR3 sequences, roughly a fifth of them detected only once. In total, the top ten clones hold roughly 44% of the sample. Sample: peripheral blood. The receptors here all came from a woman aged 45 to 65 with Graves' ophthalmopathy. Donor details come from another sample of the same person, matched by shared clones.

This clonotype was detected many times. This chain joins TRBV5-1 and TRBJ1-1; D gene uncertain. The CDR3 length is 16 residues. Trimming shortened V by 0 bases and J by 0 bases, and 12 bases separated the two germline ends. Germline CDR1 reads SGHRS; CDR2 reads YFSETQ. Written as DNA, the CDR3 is TGCGCCAGCAGCTTGGACGGCATGCCCATGAACACTGAAGCTTTCTTT. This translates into CASSLDGMPMNTEAFF.

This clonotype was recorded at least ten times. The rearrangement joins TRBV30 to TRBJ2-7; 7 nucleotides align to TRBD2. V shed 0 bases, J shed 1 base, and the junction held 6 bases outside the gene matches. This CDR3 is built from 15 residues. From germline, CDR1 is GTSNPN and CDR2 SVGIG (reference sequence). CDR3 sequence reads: CAWSVVAGYSYEQYF. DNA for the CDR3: TGTGCCTGGAGTGTCGTAGCGGGTTATTCCTACGAGCAGTACTTC.

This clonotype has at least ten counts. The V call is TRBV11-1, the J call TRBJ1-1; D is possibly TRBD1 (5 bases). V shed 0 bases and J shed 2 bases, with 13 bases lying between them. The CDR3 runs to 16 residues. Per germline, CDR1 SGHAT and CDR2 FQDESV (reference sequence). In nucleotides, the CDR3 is TGTGCCAGCAGCTTAGCGCATATAGGGGCCAACACTGAAGCTTTCTTT. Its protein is CASSLAHIGANTEAFF.

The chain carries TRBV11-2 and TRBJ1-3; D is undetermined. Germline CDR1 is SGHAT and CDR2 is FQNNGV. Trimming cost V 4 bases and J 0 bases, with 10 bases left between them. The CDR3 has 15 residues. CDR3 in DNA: TGTGCCAGCAGCTACGGACTGATCTCTGGAAACACCATATATTTT. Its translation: CASSYGLISGNTIYF. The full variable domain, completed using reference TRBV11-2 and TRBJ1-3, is EAGVAQSPRYKIIEKRQSVAFWCNPISGHATLYWYQQILGQGPKLLIQFQNNGVVDDSQLPKDRFSAERLKGVDSTLKIQPAKLEDSAVYLCASSYGLISGNTIYFGEGSWLTVV.

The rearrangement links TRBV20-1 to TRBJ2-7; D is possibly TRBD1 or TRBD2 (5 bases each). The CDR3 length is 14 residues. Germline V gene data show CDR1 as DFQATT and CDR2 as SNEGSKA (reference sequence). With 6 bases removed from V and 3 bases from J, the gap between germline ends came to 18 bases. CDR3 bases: TGCAGTGCCCACATAGTGGTTGGGGGCTACGAGCAGTACTTC. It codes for CSAHIVVGGYEQYF.

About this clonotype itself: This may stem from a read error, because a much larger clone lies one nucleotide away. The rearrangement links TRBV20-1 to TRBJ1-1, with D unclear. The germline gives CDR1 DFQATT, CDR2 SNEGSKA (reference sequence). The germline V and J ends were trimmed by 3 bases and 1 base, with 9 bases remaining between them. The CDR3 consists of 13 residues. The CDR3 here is CSARATGNTEAFF. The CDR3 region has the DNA TGCAGTGCTAGGGCAACGGGGAACACTGAAGCTTTCTTT.

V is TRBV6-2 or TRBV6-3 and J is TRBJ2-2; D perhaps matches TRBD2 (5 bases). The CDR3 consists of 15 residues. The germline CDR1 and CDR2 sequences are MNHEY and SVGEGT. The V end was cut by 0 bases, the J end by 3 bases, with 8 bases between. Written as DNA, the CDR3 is TGTGCCAGCAGTTACTCGAGCGGACACACCGGGGAGCTGTTTTTT. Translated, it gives CASSYSSGHTGELFF.

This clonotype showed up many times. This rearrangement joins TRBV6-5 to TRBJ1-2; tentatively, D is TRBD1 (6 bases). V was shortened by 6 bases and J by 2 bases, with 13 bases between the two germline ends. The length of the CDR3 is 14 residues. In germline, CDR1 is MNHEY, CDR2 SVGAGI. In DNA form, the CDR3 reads TGTGCCAGCAGACCCAGCCAGGGGAACTATGGCTACACCTTC. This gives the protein CASRPSQGNYGYTF.

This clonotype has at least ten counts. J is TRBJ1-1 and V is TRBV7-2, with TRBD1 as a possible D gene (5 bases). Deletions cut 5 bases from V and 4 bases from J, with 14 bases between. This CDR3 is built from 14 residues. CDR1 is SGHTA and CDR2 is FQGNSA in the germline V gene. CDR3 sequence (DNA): TGTGCCAGCAGCCCCCTTGGGGGGGGCACTGAAGCTTTCTTT. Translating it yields CASSPLGGGTEAFF.

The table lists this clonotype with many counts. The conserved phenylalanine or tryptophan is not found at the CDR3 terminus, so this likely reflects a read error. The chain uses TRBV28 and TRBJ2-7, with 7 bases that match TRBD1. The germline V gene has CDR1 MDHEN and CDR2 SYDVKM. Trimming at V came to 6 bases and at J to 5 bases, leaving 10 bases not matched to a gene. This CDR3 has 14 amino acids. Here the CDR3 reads CASSHSYRGHEQYL. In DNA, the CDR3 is TGTGCCAGCAGCCACTCATACAGGGGCCACGAGCAGTACCTC.

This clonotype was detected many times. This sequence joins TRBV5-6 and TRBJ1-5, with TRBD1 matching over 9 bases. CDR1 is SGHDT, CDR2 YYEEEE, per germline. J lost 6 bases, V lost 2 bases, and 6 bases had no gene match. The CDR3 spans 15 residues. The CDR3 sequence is CASSFTGTGPQPQHF. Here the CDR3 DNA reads TGTGCCAGCAGCTTCACCGGGACAGGGCCTCAGCCCCAGCATTTT.

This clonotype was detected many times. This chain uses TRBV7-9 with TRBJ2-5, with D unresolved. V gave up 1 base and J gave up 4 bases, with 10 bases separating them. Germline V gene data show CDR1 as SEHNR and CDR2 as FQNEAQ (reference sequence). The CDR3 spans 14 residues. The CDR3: CASSLGGSAETQYF. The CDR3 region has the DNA TGTGCCAGCAGCTTAGGAGGTTCCGCAGAGACCCAGTACTTC.

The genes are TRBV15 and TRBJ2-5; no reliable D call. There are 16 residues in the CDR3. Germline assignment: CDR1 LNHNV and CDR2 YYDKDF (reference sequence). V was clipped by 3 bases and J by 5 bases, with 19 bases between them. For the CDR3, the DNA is TGTGCCACCAGCAGTTACTCCCCCTCCACCGCCGAGACCCAGTACTTC. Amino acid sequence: CATSSYSPSTAETQYF.

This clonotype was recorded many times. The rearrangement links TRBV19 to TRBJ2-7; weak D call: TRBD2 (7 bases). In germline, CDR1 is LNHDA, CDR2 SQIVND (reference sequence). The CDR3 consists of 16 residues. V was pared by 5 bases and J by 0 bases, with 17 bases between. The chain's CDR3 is CASSPLAADSSYEQYF. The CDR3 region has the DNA TGTGCCAGTAGTCCCCTAGCGGCGGACAGCTCCTACGAGCAGTACTTC.